These T cell receptor beta chains were read from a single sample in a study of blood T cell repertoires in COVID-19. Sequencing used immunoSEQ multiplex PCR; TCRdb keeps in-frame clones, though not all of them. The sample lists a few hundred thousand clones, about 86% occurring once. Sequenced material: PBMCs or T cells enriched from blood (not recorded which). The receptors here all came from a woman between 40 and 55 years old with acute COVID-19. Each CDR3 is given with its conserved first and last residue. D genes are given only for firm matches.

j_gene | v_gene | d_gene | CDR3aa
TRBJ2-4 | TRBV5-6 | - | CASSSTVAKNIQYF
TRBJ1-6 | TRBV5-1 | TRBD1 | CASSLGTGANSPLHF
TRBJ2-1 | TRBV9 | - | CASSVVASGLYNEQFF
TRBJ2-1 | TRBV7-6 | TRBD2 | CASSLAASGRGLSYNEQFF
TRBJ2-5 | TRBV5-6 | - | CASSLVGQETQYF
TRBJ2-7 | TRBV6-5 | - | CASSRQSSYEQYF
TRBJ1-5 | TRBV15 | - | CATSRDVGWGDQPQHF
TRBJ1-1 | TRBV20-1 | - | CSAKRGNQAFF
TRBJ2-3 | TRBV28 | TRBD2 | CASSFPAGTDTQYF
TRBJ2-1 | TRBV12-3/TRBV12-4 | TRBD1 | CASSTRTGSEQFF
TRBJ2-3 | TRBV7-2 | - | CASSLTRGDTQYF
TRBJ2-1 | TRBV6-5 | - | CASSYSQRRDNEQFF
TRBJ1-3 | TRBV5-1 | - | CASSSYARGKNSPTIYF
TRBJ2-1 | TRBV27 | TRBD1 | CASSLTGGHEQFF
TRBJ1-2 | TRBV12-5 | - | CASGLPYTYGYTF
TRBJ2-2 | TRBV7-9 | TRBD2 | CASSAEGLAGVSGELFF
TRBJ1-2 | TRBV6-5 | TRBD1 | CASSPRDRNYGYTF
TRBJ1-5 | TRBV28 | TRBD1 | CASSFLGTVNQPQHF
TRBJ2-1 | TRBV24-1 | - | CATSDGLSGLTPSEQFF
TRBJ2-3 | TRBV20-1 | - | CSASLDTQYF
TRBJ1-5 | TRBV19 | TRBD1 | CASTGGVGYQPQHF
TRBJ2-1 | TRBV7-2 | TRBD2 | CASSRGLPSYNEQFF